These T cell receptor beta chains were read from a single sample in a study of T cells in tumors after PD-1 blockade. Some clones are missing from TCRdb's copy, which holds only in-frame ones; the method was immunoSEQ multiplex PCR. The sample consists of about 14,000 clones, about 82% of them appearing once. The material sequenced was PBMCs, taken after anti-PD-1 treatment. The source is a human donor with basal cell carcinoma. Both conserved end residues are part of each CDR3. A D gene is named only where the DNA matches it firmly. A clone size is listed for some rows: how often the clone was seen (once, few, many), or a class if it is expanded.

>TRBD1|TRBJ1-5|NA|TRBV5-1
TGCGCCAGCAGCTTGGGCGGGACAGGGGGTGGTCAGCCCCAGCATTTT
CASSLGGTGGGQPQHF
>NA|TRBJ2-5|once|TRBV6-2/TRBV6-3
TGTGCCAGCAGTTACGGGGGGTCCCAAGAGACCCAGTACTTC
CASSYGGSQETQYF
>TRBD1|TRBJ1-6|NA|TRBV5-4
TGTGCCAGCAGCATCCGGGACAGTTCTTCACCCCTCCACTTT
CASSIRDSSSPLHF
>NA|TRBJ2-2|NA|TRBV5-1
TGCGCCAGCAGCTTTCGACTGAACACCGGGGAGCTGTTTTTT
CASSFRLNTGELFF
>NA|TRBJ1-5|NA|TRBV21-1
TGTGCCAGCAGCAAAGAAGGCAATCAGCCCCAGCATTTT
CASSKEGNQPQHF
>NA|TRBJ2-1|NA|TRBV19
TGTGCCAGTAGTATAAGGGGGAGGTACAATGAGCAGTTCTTC
CASSIRGRYNEQFF
>NA|TRBJ1-1|NA|TRBV28
TGTGCCAGCAGTTCAATTCGGGGCCCTGAAGCTTTCTTT
CASSSIRGPEAFF
>NA|TRBJ2-2|once|TRBV24-1
TGTGCCACCAGTGATAGGAAGACTGTCACCGGGGAGCTGTTTTTT
CATSDRKTVTGELFF
>TRBD1|TRBJ1-6|NA|TRBV18
TGTGCCAGCTCACCCGACAGGGGATATAATTCACCCCTCCACTTT
CASSPDRGYNSPLHF
>TRBD1|TRBJ1-2|NA|TRBV30
TGTGCCTGGGAAGGGGGACAGGGGAGAATTTGGGGCTACACCTTC
CAWEGGQGRIWGYTF
>NA|TRBJ2-2|NA|TRBV6-1
TGTGCCAGCAGTGAAAGGGCAGGGGTCAACACCGGGGAGCTGTTTTTT
CASSERAGVNTGELFF
>TRBD1|TRBJ2-5|NA|TRBV24-1
TGTGCCACCAGTGATACATCCCGGACAGGGAGAGAGACCCAGTACTTC
CATSDTSRTGRETQYF
>NA|TRBJ2-1|NA|TRBV5-1
TGCGCCAGCAGCTTGCCCCGGACAGAGCAGTTCTTC
CASSLPRTEQFF
>NA|TRBJ1-3|NA|TRBV14
TGTGCCAGCAGCCAAGGGGCCGGTTTCCTCTCTGGAAACACCATATATTTT
CASSQGAGFLSGNTIYF
>TRBD1|TRBJ1-2|NA|TRBV24-1
TGTGCCACCAGTGACGTCCCGGGACAGGGCTACTATGGCTACACCTTC
CATSDVPGQGYYGYTF
>NA|TRBJ1-6|once|TRBV28
TGTGCCAGCACCCCTGCCTTGAAGGGTTCACCCCTCCACTTT
CASTPALKGSPLHF
>TRBD2|TRBJ2-1|NA|TRBV29-1
TGCAGCGCCTCTAGCGGGAGGTTGTACAATGAGCAGTTCTTC
CSASSGRLYNEQFF
>NA|TRBJ1-6|once|TRBV9
TGTGCCAGCAGCTCCCGGGACATAGCAATTACACCCCTCCACTTT
CASSSRDIAITPLHF
>NA|TRBJ2-2|NA|TRBV5-4
TGTGCCAGCAGCTTGACAGGGAATTCGAACACCGGGGAGCTGTTTTTT
CASSLTGNSNTGELFF
>NA|TRBJ1-6|NA|TRBV21-1
TGTGCCAGCAGCACATCAAAGCCCCAACGGGGGGCTGATAATTCACCCCTCCACTTT
CASSTSKPQRGADNSPLHF
>TRBD1|TRBJ1-5|NA|TRBV7-2
TGTGCCAGCAGCTTCCTTGGAGGGGGCAATTTAGAGCCCCAGCATTTT
CASSFLGGGNLEPQHF
>TRBD1|TRBJ1-1|NA|TRBV4-2
TGTGCCAGCAGCCAAGATGGGACAGGGGGCAACACTGAAGCTTTCTTT
CASSQDGTGGNTEAFF
>TRBD1|TRBJ1-2|NA|TRBV6-5
TGTGCCAGCAGTTACTCGACAGGGGGGCATGGCTACACCTTC
CASSYSTGGHGYTF
>NA|TRBJ1-1|large|TRBV6-6
TGTGCCAGCAGTCGCCCGACAGGTCTATCCGTGTGGGAAGCTTTCTTT
CASSRPTGLSVWEAFF
>TRBD2|TRBJ2-7|NA|TRBV6-1
TGTGCCAGCAGTGAGTCTAGCGGGAGGTCGCCCTACGAGCAGTACTTC
CASSESSGRSPYEQYF
>NA|TRBJ1-2|once|TRBV7-9
TGTGCCAGCAGCTTAGAGCGCTATGGCTACACCTTC
CASSLERYGYTF
>TRBD2|TRBJ2-2|NA|TRBV3-1/TRBV3-2
TGTGCCAGCAGCCAAGATCGTACTAGCGTTCGTACCGGGGAGCTGTTTTTT
CASSQDRTSVRTGELFF
>NA|TRBJ2-7|NA|TRBV12-3/TRBV12-4
TGTGCCAGCAGCCTCGACAGAGACTACGAGCAGTACTTC
CASSLDRDYEQYF